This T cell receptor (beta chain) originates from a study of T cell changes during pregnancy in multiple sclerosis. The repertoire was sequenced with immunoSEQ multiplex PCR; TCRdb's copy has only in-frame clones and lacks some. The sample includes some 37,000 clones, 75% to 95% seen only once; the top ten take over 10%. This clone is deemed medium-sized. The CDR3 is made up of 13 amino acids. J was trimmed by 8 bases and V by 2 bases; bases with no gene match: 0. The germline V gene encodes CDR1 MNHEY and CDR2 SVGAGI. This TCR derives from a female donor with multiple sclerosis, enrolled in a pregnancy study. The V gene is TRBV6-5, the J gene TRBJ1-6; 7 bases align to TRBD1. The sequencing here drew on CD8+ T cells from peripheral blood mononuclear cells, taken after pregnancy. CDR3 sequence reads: CASSYRGHSPLHF. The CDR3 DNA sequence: TGTGCCAGCAGTTACAGGGGGCATTCACCCCTCCACTTT.